This T cell receptor (beta chain) was sequenced during a study of T cell repertoires in cytomegalovirus infection. The wider study: Carrying CMV and the relevant HLA type showed in public TCR beta signatures.

TCRdb reanalysed the reads using MiXCR and keeps one entry per CDR3 protein. The sample holds 600,000 to 800,000 distinct CDR3 sequences, less than 25% seen once. Broader study findings: Within the response measured ex vivo, HLA-C-restricted CMV-specific TCR beta clonotypes were dominant. Cumulated frequencies of public TCR beta families served to identify carriers of CMV plus the relevant HLA.

This clonotype was seen many times. Its antigen remains unidentified. This receptor was obtained from a human donor in good health (CMV status not recorded). Some clones in this sample may be carry-over from other donors' samples. Source material: CD8+ T cells from PBMCs.

The CDR3 sequence is CASSQGDRATYEQYF. The CDR3, as DNA: TGTGCCAGCAGCCAGGGTGACAGAGCTACGTACGAGCAGTACTTC. The rearrangement joins TRBV7-9 to TRBJ2-7, with D possibly being TRBD1 (5 bases). The CDR3 has 15 residues. V dropped 5 bases and J dropped 4 bases, with 18 bases sitting between them. Looked up from germline, CDR1 is SEHNR and CDR2 is FQNEAQ (reference sequence).